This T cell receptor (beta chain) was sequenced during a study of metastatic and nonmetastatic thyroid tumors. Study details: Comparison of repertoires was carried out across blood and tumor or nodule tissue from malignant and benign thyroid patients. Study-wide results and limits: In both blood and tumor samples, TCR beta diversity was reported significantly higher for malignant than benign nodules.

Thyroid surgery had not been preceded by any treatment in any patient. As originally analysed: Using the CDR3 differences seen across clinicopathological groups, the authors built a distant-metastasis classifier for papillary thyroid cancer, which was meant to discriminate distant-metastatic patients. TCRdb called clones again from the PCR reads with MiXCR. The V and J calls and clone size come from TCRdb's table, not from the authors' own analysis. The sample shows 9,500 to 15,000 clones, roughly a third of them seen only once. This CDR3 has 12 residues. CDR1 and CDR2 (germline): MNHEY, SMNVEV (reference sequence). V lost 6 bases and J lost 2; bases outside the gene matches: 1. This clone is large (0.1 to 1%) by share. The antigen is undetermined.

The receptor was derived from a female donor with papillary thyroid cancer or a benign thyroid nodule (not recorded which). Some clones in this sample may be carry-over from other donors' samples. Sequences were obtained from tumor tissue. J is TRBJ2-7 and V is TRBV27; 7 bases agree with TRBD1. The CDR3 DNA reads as TGTGCCAGCAGAGGGACAGCCTACGAGCAGTACTTC. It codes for CASRGTAYEQYF.